These T cell receptor beta chains were read from a single sample in a study of T and B cells in COVID-19 patients. Via MiXCR, TCRdb re-called the multiplex PCR reads, giving one row per CDR3 protein. The repertoire holds 4,100 or so distinct CDR3 sequences, with around 20% as singletons. Sequenced material: blood. These receptors were obtained from a human donor with active COVID-19. Each CDR3 is given with its conserved first and last residue. Fields, in order: J gene, V gene, clone size, D gene, CDR3 DNA, CDR3 protein. The D gene is left open where the match is weak. The size entry is marked missing in some rows and otherwise reads once, few, many or a size class.

TRBJ2-6,TRBV6-9,medium-sized,NA,TGTGCCAGCAGTTGGCAGCGCCGCTCTGGTGGGGCCAACGTCCTGACTTTC,CASSWQRRSGGANVLTF
TRBJ2-1,TRBV19,large,NA,TGTGCCAGTAATTATAGCGGGACAGACCCATTC,CASNYSGTDPF
TRBJ2-1,TRBV6-1,medium-sized,TRBD2,TGTGCCAGCAGTGAAATAGCGGGAATCCTCTCGAATGAGCAGTTCTTC,CASSEIAGILSNEQFF
TRBJ1-4,TRBV18,medium-sized,TRBD1,TGTGCCAGCTCACCACGGCCAGGACAGGGGACGACTAATGAAAAACTGTTTTTT,CASSPRPGQGTTNEKLFF
TRBJ1-2,TRBV12-3/TRBV12-4,medium-sized,NA,TGTGCCAGCAGTCTCCCGCCTAGGGGCTACACCTTC,CASSLPPRGYTF
TRBJ1-6,TRBV4-3,medium-sized,NA,TGCGCCAGCAGCCTTGGCGGAAATTCACCCCTCCACTTT,CASSLGGNSPLHF
TRBJ1-3,TRBV5-8,NA,NA,TGTGCCAGCAGCTTCGGGCCCCGCTCTCCTAGCTCTGGAAACACCATATATTTT,CASSFGPRSPSSGNTIYF
TRBJ2-5,TRBV7-2,few,NA,TGTGCCAGCAGCCAGAGTAGGATCCAAGAGACCCAGTACTTC,CASSQSRIQETQYF
TRBJ2-7,TRBV28,few,NA,TGTGCCAGCACCCGCCGGGACGAGCAGTACTTC,CASTRRDEQYF
TRBJ1-2,TRBV20-1,NA,TRBD1,TGCAGTGCTAGAGAGGGGACAGCTAACTATGGCTACACCTTC,CSAREGTANYGYTF
TRBJ1-1,TRBV24-1,few,NA,TGTGCCACCAGTGACCCCGGAGTAAACACTGAAGCTTTCTTT,CATSDPGVNTEAFF
TRBJ2-1,TRBV5-1,NA,TRBD2,TGCGCCAGCAGCTGGACGGCCTCTAGCGGGAGCTACAATGAGCAGTTCTTC,CASSWTASSGSYNEQFF
TRBJ2-2,TRBV6-6,medium-sized,NA,TGTGCCAGCAGTGGGGGATTCGGCGGGGAGCTGTTTTTT,CASSGGFGGELFF
TRBJ1-1,TRBV7-6,medium-sized,NA,TGTGCCAGCAGCTTGGGACACCCGAACACTGAAGCTTTCTTT,CASSLGHPNTEAFF
TRBJ2-7,TRBV10-3,medium-sized,TRBD2,TGTGCCATCAGTTTGGCTAGCGGGGGTTTCGAGCAGTACTTC,CAISLASGGFEQYF
TRBJ2-7,TRBV7-2,NA,NA,TGTGCCAGCAGCTCAGCCCCAGGGACGACCTACGAGCAGTACTTC,CASSSAPGTTYEQYF
TRBJ1-4,TRBV5-6,medium-sized,NA,TGTGCCAGCAGCTCGCGGATGAGAGGTGAAAAACTGTTTTTT,CASSSRMRGEKLFF
TRBJ2-1,TRBV7-9,many,NA,TGTGCCAGCAGCTACCCCAGGGGGCGCGGGGGCACTGAGCAGTTCTTC,CASSYPRGRGGTEQFF
TRBJ1-2,TRBV27,many,NA,TGTGCCAGCAGTTTATCGCCCCGGGGGTATGGCTACACCTTC,CASSLSPRGYGYTF
TRBJ1-4,TRBV15,medium-sized,NA,TGTGCCACCAGCAGAACCCCGAGTGAAAAACTGTTTTTT,CATSRTPSEKLFF
TRBJ1-1,TRBV6-1,many,TRBD1,TGTGCCAGCAGGTGGGGACAGGGGGCACGGTCTACTGAAGCTTTCTTT,CASRWGQGARSTEAFF
TRBJ1-2,TRBV19,medium-sized,NA,TGTGCCAGTAGTATGCTGGAATTCTATGGCTACACCTTC,CASSMLEFYGYTF
TRBJ2-1,TRBV19,large,NA,TGTGCCAGTAGTATAGATGGCGGAGGGGCCTACAATGAGCAGTTCTTC,CASSIDGGGAYNEQFF
TRBJ2-7,TRBV6-2/TRBV6-3,medium-sized,NA,TGTGCCAGCAGTAATACAGGGTTCGAGCAGTACTTC,CASSNTGFEQYF
TRBJ2-5,TRBV6-5,medium-sized,TRBD2,TGTGCCAGCATGGCGGGAGGGGTCGAGACCCAGTACTTC,CASMAGGVETQYF
TRBJ2-7,TRBV7-9,many,NA,TGTGCCAGCAACAAGTTAATGGCAGGGCCCTCCAACGAGCAGTACTTC,CASNKLMAGPSNEQYF
TRBJ1-5,TRBV15,medium-sized,TRBD1,TGTGCCACCAGCTCGGGACAGTGGCAGCCCCAGCATTTT,CATSSGQWQPQHF
TRBJ2-2,TRBV12-3/TRBV12-4,NA,TRBD2,TGTGCCAGCAGAGCCGGGACTAGCGGGAGAAGCACCGGGGAGCTGTTTTTT,CASRAGTSGRSTGELFF
TRBJ1-6,TRBV7-9,many,NA,TGTGCCAGCAGCTTAGGAGAGGGGTATTCACCCCTCCACTTT,CASSLGEGYSPLHF
TRBJ1-4,TRBV19,once,TRBD1,TGTGCCAGCTCACCGGGGACAGGGGACTATGTAAAACTGTTTTTT,CASSPGTGDYVKLFF
TRBJ1-1,TRBV30,medium-sized,TRBD1,TGTGCCTGGAGTCGGACAGGGGGCACTGAAGCTTTCTTT,CAWSRTGGTEAFF
TRBJ1-2,TRBV7-2,NA,NA,TGTGCCAGCAGCTTAGGCTGGGCGGGTGGCTACACCTTC,CASSLGWAGGYTF
TRBJ2-6,TRBV19,few,NA,TGTGCCAGTATCCCCGGGACAGGGGCCAACGTCCTGACTTTC,CASIPGTGANVLTF
TRBJ2-5,TRBV11-1,few,TRBD1,TGTGCCAGCAGCCCCACAGGGGACCGGGAGACCCAGTACTTC,CASSPTGDRETQYF
TRBJ2-7,TRBV6-2/TRBV6-3,medium-sized,TRBD1,TGTGCCAGCAGTTACGAGCACTACAGGGGCCCTAGCTCCTACGAGCAGTACTTC,CASSYEHYRGPSSYEQYF
TRBJ2-5,TRBV5-1,many,NA,TGCGCCAGCAGCTTGAAACTAGCCCATACCCAGTACTTC,CASSLKLAHTQYF
TRBJ2-5,TRBV7-2,medium-sized,TRBD2,TGTGCCAGCAGCTTGTCGGGACTAGCGGGAGGAGGGACCCAGTACTTC,CASSLSGLAGGGTQYF
TRBJ1-2,TRBV6-5,medium-sized,TRBD1,TGTGCCAGCAGCGACAGGGGGAGAGGGTATGGCTACACCTTC,CASSDRGRGYGYTF
TRBJ1-2,TRBV29-1,medium-sized,NA,TGCAGCGTTGAAGTCTGGCAGGGAAACTATGGCTACACCTTC,CSVEVWQGNYGYTF
TRBJ2-7,TRBV6-5,medium-sized,TRBD2,TGTGCCAGCAGCTCCCTCGGGACTAGCAGCTACGAGCAGTACTTC,CASSSLGTSSYEQYF
TRBJ2-7,TRBV20-1,NA,TRBD2,TGCAGTGCCCCCACAGCGGGAGATTACGAGCAGTACTTC,CSAPTAGDYEQYF
TRBJ1-1,TRBV20-1,NA,NA,TGCAGTGCTAACGGAATCACTGAAGCTTTCTTT,CSANGITEAFF
TRBJ2-1,TRBV28,NA,TRBD1,TGTGCCAGCTCCGCCGGTCCTCTACAGGGGGCTAGACCCAATGAGCAGTTCTTC,CASSAGPLQGARPNEQFF
TRBJ1-2,TRBV19,medium-sized,NA,TGTGCCAGTAGTACTGCCGGGACGGATTCTTATGGCTACACCTTC,CASSTAGTDSYGYTF
TRBJ2-1,TRBV14,many,NA,TGTGCCAGCAGCCAAGATTGGGCGCGTTACAATGAGCAGTTCTTC,CASSQDWARYNEQFF
TRBJ1-1,TRBV6-1,many,NA,TGTGCCAGCAGTACTCACAGCGCTGTGAACACTGAAGCTTTCTTT,CASSTHSAVNTEAFF
TRBJ1-1,TRBV7-9,NA,NA,TGTGCCAGCAGCTTAGATAACAGGGTCTCCCCGGCTTTCTTT,CASSLDNRVSPAFF
TRBJ1-1,TRBV10-3,few,NA,TGTGCCACCTCACCGGGTGGAGGAAGAGGGGGTGAAGCTTTCTTT,CATSPGGGRGGEAFF
TRBJ2-1,TRBV5-4,medium-sized,NA,TGTGCCAGCAGCTTGGATCTGGGGGGCTACAATGAGCAGTTCTTC,CASSLDLGGYNEQFF
TRBJ1-1,TRBV20-1,NA,TRBD1,TGCAGTGCTAGACCCCGACAGGGATTGAGGACTGAAGCTTTCTTT,CSARPRQGLRTEAFF
TRBJ2-5,TRBV5-1,NA,NA,TGCGCCAGCAGCTTTGGACAGCAAGAGACCCAGTACTTC,CASSFGQQETQYF
TRBJ2-7,TRBV10-3,many,TRBD2,TGTGCCACCCTAGCGGTAAACAACTACGAGCAGTACTTC,CATLAVNNYEQYF